This TCR beta chain is from a study of CXCR3-negative and CXCR3-positive naive CD8 T cells. As for the study in general: There were approximately 140 million TRB reads altogether, and each library had about 1.5 +/- 0.3 million of them. Study-level findings and limits: No difference in surface CD5 was seen between naive subsets, and TCR strength was inferred from TRB CDR3 properties.

There are 13 residues in the CDR3. Germline V gives CDR1 DFQATT, CDR2 SNEGSKA (reference sequence). Concerning this clonotype: The antigen is undetermined.

Each TRB cDNA library was prepared by 5' RACE (with UMI labels). TCRdb re-called the 5' RACE reads and gives one entry per CDR3 protein, without DNA. The record lists around 52,000 distinct CDR3 sequences, of which the ten most abundant hold around 20%. Sequenced sample: memory CD8+ T cells from blood. V is TRBV20-1 and J is TRBJ2-2. The receptor's source is a human donor in good health. Some clones in this sample may be carry-over from other donors' samples. The CDR3 is CSARDGYTGELFF.